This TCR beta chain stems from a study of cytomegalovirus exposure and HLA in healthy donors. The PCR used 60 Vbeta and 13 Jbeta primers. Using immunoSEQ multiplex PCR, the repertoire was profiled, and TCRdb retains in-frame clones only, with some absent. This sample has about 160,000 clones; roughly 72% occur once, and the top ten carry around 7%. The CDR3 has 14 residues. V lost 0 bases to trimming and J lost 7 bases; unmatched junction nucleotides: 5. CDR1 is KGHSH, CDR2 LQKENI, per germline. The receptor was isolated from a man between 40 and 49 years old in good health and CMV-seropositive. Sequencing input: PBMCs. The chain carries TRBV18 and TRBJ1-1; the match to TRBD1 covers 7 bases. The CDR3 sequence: CASSPPGGQREAFF. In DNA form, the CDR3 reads TGTGCCAGCTCACCACCGGGGGGACAGCGTGAAGCTTTCTTT.